The sequence of this T cell receptor (beta chain) was determined in a study of STAT5B mutations in CD4+ large granular lymphocyte leukemia. Findings of the study overall: About a quarter of private leukemic clonotypes occurred rarely in other patients' non-leukemic repertoires. Patient CD4-sorted repertoires looked more clonal than healthy CD4+ repertoires, even without putative leukemic clones.

The V end was cut by 5 bases, the J end by 0 bases, with 11 bases between. Germline-derived CDR1 and CDR2 are MNHNY and SVGAGI (reference sequence). The CDR3 runs to 15 residues. This clone was seen only a few times. Its target is unknown. Clones were read by immunoSEQ multiplex PCR, and TCRdb kept only the in-frame ones, dropping some. The sample has about 30,000 clones; 60% to 80% are singletons. The sequencing sample was made of CD4+ T cells from blood buffy coats. The V and J genes are TRBV6-6 and TRBJ1-5; D remains ambiguous. The origin of this receptor is a human donor in good health. The CDR3 coding sequence is TGTGCCAGCAGTGGGTGGGGAAATAGCAATCAGCCCCAGCATTTT. This translates into CASSGWGNSNQPQHF.